This TCR beta chain was captured in a study of blood T cell repertoires in COVID-19. Study-wide context: Acute and convalescent COVID-19 samples came from the United States, Italy and Spain. The cDNA or gDNA used as material had been derived from T cells, B-cell-depleted T cells, or PBMCs.

The V segment lost 1 base and the J segment 5 bases; nucleotides outside the gene matches: 3. There are 15 residues in the CDR3. Germline V gene lookup returns CDR1 MGHRA and CDR2 YSYEKL. In the source study's methods: Nucleated cell counts were estimated from reference gene primer amplification. Using immunoSEQ multiplex PCR, the repertoire was profiled, and TCRdb retains in-frame clones only, with some absent. The DNA was the basis for D and trimming; V, J and clone size are from that table. The sample records 150,000 to 160,000 clones, about 86% being singletons. The chain couples TRBV4-1 to TRBJ1-5, with 9 bases that match TRBD1. The source of this sequence is an older woman with acute or convalescent COVID-19. The sample comprised peripheral blood. This CDR3 reads CASSQGTGEDQPQHF. CDR3 nucleotide sequence: TGCGCCAGCAGCCAAGGGACAGGGGAGGATCAGCCCCAGCATTTT.